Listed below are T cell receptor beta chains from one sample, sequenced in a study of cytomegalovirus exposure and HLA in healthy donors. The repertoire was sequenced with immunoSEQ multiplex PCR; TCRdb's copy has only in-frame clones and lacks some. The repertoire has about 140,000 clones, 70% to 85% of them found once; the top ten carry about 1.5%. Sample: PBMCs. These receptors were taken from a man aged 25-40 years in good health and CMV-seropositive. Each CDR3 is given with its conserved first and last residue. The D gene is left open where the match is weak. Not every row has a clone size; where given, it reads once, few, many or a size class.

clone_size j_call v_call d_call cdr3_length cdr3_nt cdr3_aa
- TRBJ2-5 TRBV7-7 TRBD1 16 TGTGCTAGCAGTCCCGGGACAGGGGGCTTCCAAGAGACCCAGTACTTC CASSPGTGGFQETQYF
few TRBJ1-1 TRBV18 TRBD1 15 TGTGCCAGCTCACCCCGCCCGGGACAGGGAGGTGAAGCTTTCTTT CASSPRPGQGGEAFF
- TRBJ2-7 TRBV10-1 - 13 TGCGCCAGCAGTGAGTCCGGGACCTACGAGCAGTACTTC CASSESGTYEQYF
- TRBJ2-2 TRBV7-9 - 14 TGTGCCAGCAGCCTAATACGTTCCACCGGGGAGCTGTTTTTT CASSLIRSTGELFF
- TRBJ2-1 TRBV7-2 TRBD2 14 TGTGCCAGCAGCTTAGCGTGGGGGGGCAATGAGCAGTTCTTC CASSLAWGGNEQFF
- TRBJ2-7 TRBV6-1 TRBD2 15 TGTGCCAGCAGTGAAGCGACAGCGGGGGAAGACGAGCAGTACTTC CASSEATAGEDEQYF
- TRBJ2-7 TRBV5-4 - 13 TGTGCCAGCAGCTTGGATCCCTCCTACGAGCAGTACTTC CASSLDPSYEQYF
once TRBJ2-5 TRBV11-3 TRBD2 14 TGTGCCAGCAGCTTAGCCGCGGGAGAAGGGACCCAGTACTTC CASSLAAGEGTQYF
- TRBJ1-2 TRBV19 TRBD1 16 TGTGCCAGTAGTATGATCCCGGGACAGGGGGCATATGGCTACACCTTC CASSMIPGQGAYGYTF
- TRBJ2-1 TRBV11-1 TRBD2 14 TGTGCCAGCAGCCTAAGACTAGCCAATCCCTGGCAGTTCTTC CASSLRLANPWQFF
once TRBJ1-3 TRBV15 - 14 TGTGCCACCAGGAGGGGAGGGTTGGGGAACACCATATATTTT CATRRGGLGNTIYF
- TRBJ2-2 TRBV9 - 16 TGTGCCAGCAGCGCAGGGTGGCCCGCGGTCACCGGGGAGCTGTTTTTT CASSAGWPAVTGELFF
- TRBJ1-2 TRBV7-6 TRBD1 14 TGTGCCAGCAGCTCTGAACTACAGGGGGACGGCTACACCTTC CASSSELQGDGYTF
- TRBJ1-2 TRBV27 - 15 TGTGCCAGCAGATCGGGGGGAATCGCTAACTATGGCTACACCTTC CASRSGGIANYGYTF
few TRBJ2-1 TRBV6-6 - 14 TGTGCCAGCAGTCCACGGACCCCCGGGAGTGAGCAGTTCTTC CASSPRTPGSEQFF
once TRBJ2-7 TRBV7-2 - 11 TGTGCCAGCAGCGACAGCTACAAGCAGTACTTC CASSDSYKQYF
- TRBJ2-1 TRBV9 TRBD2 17 TGTGCCAGCAGCGAGGCTAGGACTAGCGGGATTGGAGATGAGCAGTTCTTC CASSEARTSGIGDEQFF
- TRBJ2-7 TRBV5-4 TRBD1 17 TGTGCCAGCAGCTTGGATCCGACCGGGACAGGGACCTACGAGCAGTACTTC CASSLDPTGTGTYEQYF
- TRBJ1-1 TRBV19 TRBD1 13 TGTGCCAGTAGTGGGGACAGGAGAACTGAAGCTTTCTTT CASSGDRRTEAFF
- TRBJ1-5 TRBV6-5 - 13 TGTGCCAGCAGTTACCCCGGGGGACAGCCCCAGCATTTT CASSYPGGQPQHF
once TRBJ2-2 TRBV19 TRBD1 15 TGTGCCAGTAGTAGGGGACAGGCGAACACCGGGGAGCTGTTTTTT CASSRGQANTGELFF
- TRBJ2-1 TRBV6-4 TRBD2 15 TGTGCCAGCAGCCGCTCCGGGGGACTAGCGAGTGAGCAGTTCTTC CASSRSGGLASEQFF
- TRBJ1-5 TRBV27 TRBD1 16 TGTGCCAGCAGTCAGGGACAGGGGGCCGGCAATCAGCCCCAGCATTTT CASSQGQGAGNQPQHF
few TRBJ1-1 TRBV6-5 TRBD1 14 TGTGCCAGCACCCAAGGACAGGGGGTCACTGAAGCTTTCTTT CASTQGQGVTEAFF
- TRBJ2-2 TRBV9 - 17 TGTGCCAGCAGCCAACGGGGGAGCGGTACCGTTGACCGGGAGCTGTTTTTT CASSQRGSGTVDRELFF